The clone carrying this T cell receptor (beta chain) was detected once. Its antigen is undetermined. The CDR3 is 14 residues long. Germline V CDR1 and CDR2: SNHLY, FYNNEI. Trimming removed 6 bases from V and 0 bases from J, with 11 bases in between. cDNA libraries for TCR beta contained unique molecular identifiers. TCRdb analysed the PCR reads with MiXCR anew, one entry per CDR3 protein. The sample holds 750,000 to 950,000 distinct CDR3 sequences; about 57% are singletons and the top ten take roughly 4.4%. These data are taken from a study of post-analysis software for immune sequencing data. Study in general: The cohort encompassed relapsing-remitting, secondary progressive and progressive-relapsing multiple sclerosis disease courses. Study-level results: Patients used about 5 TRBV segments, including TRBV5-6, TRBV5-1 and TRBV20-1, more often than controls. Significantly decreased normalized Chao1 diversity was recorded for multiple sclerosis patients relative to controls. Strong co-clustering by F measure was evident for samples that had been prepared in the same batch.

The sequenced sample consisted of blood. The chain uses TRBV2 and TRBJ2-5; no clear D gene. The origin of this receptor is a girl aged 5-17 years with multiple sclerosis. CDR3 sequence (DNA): TGTGCCAGCAGGAGCGTGGGGTACCAAGAGACCCAGTACTTC. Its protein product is CASRSVGYQETQYF.